These 4 T cell receptor beta chains were sequenced from one sample in a study of blood T cells in healthy people across ages. Next came a second PCR, run for about 7 to 12 cycles, which used a sample-barcoded 5' primer along with a J-beta primer mix. TCRdb passed the 5' RACE reads through MiXCR, listing each CDR3 protein once. The data show approximately 400,000 distinct CDR3 sequences, roughly half seen once. Sequencing used blood. Receptors originate from a man in his 60s in good health.

This clonotype was counted only a few times. The gene calls are TRBV7-9 and TRBJ2-5; 13 nucleotides align to TRBD2. Unmatched junction bases numbered 0, after V lost 1 base and J lost 4 bases. CDR3 length: 15 amino acids. Germline V lookup: CDR1 SEHNR, CDR2 FQNEAQ (reference sequence). This CDR3 is CASSLGTSGRETQYF. Here the CDR3 DNA reads TGTGCCAGCAGCTTAGGGACTAGCGGGAGAGAGACCCAGTACTTC. Drawing the rest from reference TRBV7-9 and TRBJ2-5, the complete variable domain is DTGVSQNPRHKITKRGQNVTFRCDPISEHNRLYWYRQTLGQGPEFLTYFQNEAQLEKSRLLSDRFSAERPKGSFSTLEIQRTEQGDSAMYLCASSLGTSGRETQYFGPGTRLLVL.

The chain carries TRBV7-9 and TRBJ1-2, with 11 nucleotides matching TRBD1. The CDR3 is 18 amino acids. The V gene end was trimmed by 5 bases and the J gene end by 9 bases; junction bases not matched to a gene: 20. The germline V gene has CDR1 SEHNR and CDR2 FQNEAQ (reference sequence). This CDR3 reads CASSPFWSAGQGGLRYTF. The CDR3 DNA sequence: TGTGCCAGCAGCCCCTTTTGGTCTGCGGGACAGGGGGGACTACGCTACACCTTC.

This clonotype was counted only a few times. This rearrangement joins TRBV6-4 to TRBJ1-6; TRBD1 matches 8 bases. The germline gives CDR1 MRHNA, CDR2 SNTAGT. This CDR3 has 13 residues. J was trimmed by 8 bases and V by 5 bases; bases with no gene match: 2. CDR3: CASSQDRDSPLHF. The CDR3 DNA reads as TGTGCCAGCAGTCAGGACAGGGATTCACCCCTCCACTTT.

Ten or more counts support this clonotype. A much larger clonotype is one base distant, so this may be a read error. CDR3 sequence reads: CASSLVGGEDNEQFF. The CDR3 region has the DNA TGCGCCAGCAGCTTGGTGGGGGGAGAGGACAATGAGCAGTTCTTC. J is TRBJ2-1 and V is TRBV5-1, with D maybe TRBD2 (6 bases). The V end was cut by 0 bases, the J end by 5 bases, with 12 bases between. This CDR3 contains 15 residues. The V gene's germline CDR1 is SGHRS and CDR2 YFSETQ.